The entry below describes one T cell receptor beta chain. The data stem from a study of shared clonotypes between healthy human individuals. Repertoires were generated with immunoSEQ multiplex PCR, while TCRdb's copy carries only in-frame clones and drops some. In the table there are approximately 2.3 million clones, more than 80% of which are singletons. The material sequenced was naive CD4+ T cells from PBMCs. As to subset: CD45RA+ positively selected. The sequence came from a man younger than 35 in good health. Some clones in this sample may be carry-over from other donors' samples.

This CDR3 reads CASSTQLAGGHQTQYF. The CDR3 nucleotides read TGTGCCAGTAGTACGCAGCTAGCGGGAGGGCATCAGACCCAGTACTTC. The chain has TRBV19 and TRBJ2-5; 12 bases are a match to TRBD2. The CDR3 is 16 residues long. Germline CDR1 is LNHDA and CDR2 is SQIVND (reference sequence). J gave up 6 bases and V 4 bases, and 9 bases lay outside the gene matches.